This T cell receptor beta chain was sequenced during a study of CD8 T cells in ankylosing spondylitis. Whole-study findings and limits: What appeared characteristic of ankylosing spondylitis blood was a TCR beta motif of fewer than ten highly homologous variants.

Each CDR3 protein gets one entry after TCRdb re-called the 5' RACE reads with MiXCR. The table includes hundreds of thousands of distinct CDR3 sequences, roughly an eighth detected once. There are 16 residues in the CDR3. The V gene end was trimmed by 2 bases and the J gene end by 5 bases; junction bases not matched to a gene: 11. Germline CDR1 ENHRY, CDR2 SYGVKD. With regard to this clonotype: Its antigen is unidentified.

The sequenced material came from blood, either unsorted or a sorted T cell fraction (not recorded which). The clonotype originates from a male donor with ankylosing spondylitis. The rearrangement joins TRBV10-3 to TRBJ2-7; 8 nucleotides match TRBD2. The CDR3 DNA follows: TGTGCCATCAGTGAGGAGGCGCCCAGCGGGAGCGACGAGCAGTACTTC. Its protein product is CAISEEAPSGSDEQYF.